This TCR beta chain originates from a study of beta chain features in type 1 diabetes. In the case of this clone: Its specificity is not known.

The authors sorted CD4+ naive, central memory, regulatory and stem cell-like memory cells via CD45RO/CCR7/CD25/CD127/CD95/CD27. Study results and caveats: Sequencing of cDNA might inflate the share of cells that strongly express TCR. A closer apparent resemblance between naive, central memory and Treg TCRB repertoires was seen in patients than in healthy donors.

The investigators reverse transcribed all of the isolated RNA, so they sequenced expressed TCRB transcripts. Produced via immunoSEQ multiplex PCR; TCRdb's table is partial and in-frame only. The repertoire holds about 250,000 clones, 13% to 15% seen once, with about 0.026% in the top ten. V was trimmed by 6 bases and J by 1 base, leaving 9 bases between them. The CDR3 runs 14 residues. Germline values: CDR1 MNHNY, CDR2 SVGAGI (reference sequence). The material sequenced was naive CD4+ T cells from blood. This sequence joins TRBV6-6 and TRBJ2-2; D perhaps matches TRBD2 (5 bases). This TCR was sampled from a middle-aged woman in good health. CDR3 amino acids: CASRGLLNTGELFF. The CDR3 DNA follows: TGTGCCAGCAGAGGACTCCTGAACACCGGGGAGCTGTTTTTT.